This T cell receptor beta chain was recovered during a study of blood T cells in healthy people across ages. PCR was performed a second time for roughly 7 to 12 cycles using a sample-barcoded 5' primer and a J-beta primer mix. TCRdb reprocessed the 5' RACE reads with MiXCR, giving one entry per CDR3 protein. The data hold fewer than 950,000 distinct CDR3 sequences, with under 40% observed a single time. This clonotype has just a few counts. Trimming at V came to 6 bases and at J to 8 bases, leaving 13 bases not matched to a gene. CDR1 is SNHLY and CDR2 is FYNNEI in the germline V gene. The CDR3 consists of 16 residues.

Sequencing was performed on blood. V is TRBV2 and J is TRBJ2-1; 10 bases align to TRBD2. The clonotype originates from a man between 18 and 35 years old in good health. CDR3 sequence reads: CASREKGLALGDEQFF. CDR3 sequence (DNA): TGTGCCAGCAGGGAAAAGGGACTAGCGCTAGGGGATGAGCAGTTCTTC. The full variable domain, with the rest looked up from reference TRBV2 and TRBJ2-1, is EPEVTQTPSHQVTQMGQEVILRCVPISNHLYFYWYRQILGQKVEFLVSFYNNEISEKSEIFDDQFSVERPDGSNFTLKIRSTKLEDSAMYFCASREKGLALGDEQFFGPGTRLTVL.